This T cell receptor beta chain was identified during a study of vaccination effects on CD4 cells after COVID-19. Looking at the study overall: Post-vaccine specimens were collected at a median of 72 days following the second dose.

Note on this clone: Its antigen is as yet unknown.

Overall study findings and caveats: Within healthy vaccinees, only 1 of 255 vaccine-induced clones displayed cross-reactivity with common cold coronaviruses. Clones that were induced by infection or by vaccine showed marked contraction late after vaccination.

Produced via immunoSEQ multiplex PCR; TCRdb's table is partial and in-frame only. This sample has 60,000 to 90,000 clones, with approximately 81% found just once. Before sequencing took place, the ViraFEST assay used viral peptide pools to expand antigen-specific CD4+ T cells. Isolating CD4+ T cells followed approximately 9 days of culture. Two-dose vaccination with either BNT162b2 or mRNA-1273 was given to the participants. Each well held 1.5 million to 2 million PBMC cultured with around 9 ug/ml peptides and 9.5 to 10 IU/ml IL-2. Germline V gene lookup returns CDR1 SGHTS and CDR2 YDEGEE. The V segment lost 6 bases and the J segment 0 bases; nucleotides outside the gene matches: 8. This CDR3 is built from 17 residues.

The chain joins TRBV5-8 to TRBJ2-6, with 8 positions matching TRBD1. Here the sequenced sample was CD4+ T cells from PBMCs cultured with HCoV-229E spike peptides, taken after COVID-19 vaccination. This TCR was sampled from a human donor who received a COVID-19 vaccine. CDR3 in amino acids: CASTNGTGASGANVLTF. DNA for the CDR3: TGTGCCAGCACCAACGGGACAGGAGCCTCTGGGGCCAACGTCCTGACTTTC.